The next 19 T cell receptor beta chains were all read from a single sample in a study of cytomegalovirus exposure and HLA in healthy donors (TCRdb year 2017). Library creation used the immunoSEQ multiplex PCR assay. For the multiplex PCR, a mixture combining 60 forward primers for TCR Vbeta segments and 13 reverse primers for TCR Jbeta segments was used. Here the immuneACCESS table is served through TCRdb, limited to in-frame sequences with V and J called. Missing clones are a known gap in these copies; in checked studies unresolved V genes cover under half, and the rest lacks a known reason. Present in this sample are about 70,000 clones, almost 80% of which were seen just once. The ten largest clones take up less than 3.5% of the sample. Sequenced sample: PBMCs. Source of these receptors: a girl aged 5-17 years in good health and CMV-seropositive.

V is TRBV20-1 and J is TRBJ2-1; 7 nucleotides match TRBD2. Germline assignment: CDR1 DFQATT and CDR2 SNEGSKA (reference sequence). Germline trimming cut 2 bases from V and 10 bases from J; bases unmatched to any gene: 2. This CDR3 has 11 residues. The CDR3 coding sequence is TGCAGTGCTAGACCACTAGCGGAGCAGTTCTTC. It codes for CSARPLAEQFF.

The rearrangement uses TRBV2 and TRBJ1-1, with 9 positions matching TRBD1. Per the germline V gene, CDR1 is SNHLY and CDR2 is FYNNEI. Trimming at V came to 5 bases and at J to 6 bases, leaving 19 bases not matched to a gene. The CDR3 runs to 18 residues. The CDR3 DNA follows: TGTGCCAGCAGTATAACTATTTATTTCCCGGGACAGGGCCCTGAAGCTTTCTTT. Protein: CASSITIYFPGQGPEAFF. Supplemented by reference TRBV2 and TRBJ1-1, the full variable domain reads EPEVTQTPSHQVTQMGQEVILRCVPISNHLYFYWYRQILGQKVEFLVSFYNNEISEKSEIFDDQFSVERPDGSNFTLKIRSTKLEDSAMYFCASSITIYFPGQGPEAFFGQGTRLTVV.

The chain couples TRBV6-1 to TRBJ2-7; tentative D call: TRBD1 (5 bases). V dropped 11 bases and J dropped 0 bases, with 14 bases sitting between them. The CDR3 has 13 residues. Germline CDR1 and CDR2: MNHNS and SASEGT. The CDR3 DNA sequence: TGTGCCGCCCTACCAGACAGCTCCTACGAGCAGTACTTC. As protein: CAALPDSSYEQYF.

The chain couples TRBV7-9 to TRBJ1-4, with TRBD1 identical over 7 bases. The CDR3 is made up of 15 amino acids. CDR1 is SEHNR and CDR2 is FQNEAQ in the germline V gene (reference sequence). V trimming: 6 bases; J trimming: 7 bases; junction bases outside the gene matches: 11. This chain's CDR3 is CASSSRGGVGEKLFF. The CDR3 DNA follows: TGTGCCAGCAGTTCTCGAGGGGGCGTCGGTGAAAAACTGTTTTTT.

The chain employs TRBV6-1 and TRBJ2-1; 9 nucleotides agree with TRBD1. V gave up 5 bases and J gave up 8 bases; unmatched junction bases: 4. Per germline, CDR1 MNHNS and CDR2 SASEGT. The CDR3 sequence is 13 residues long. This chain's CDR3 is CASSKDRGHEQFF. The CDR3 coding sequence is TGTGCCAGCAGTAAGGACAGGGGACATGAGCAGTTCTTC.

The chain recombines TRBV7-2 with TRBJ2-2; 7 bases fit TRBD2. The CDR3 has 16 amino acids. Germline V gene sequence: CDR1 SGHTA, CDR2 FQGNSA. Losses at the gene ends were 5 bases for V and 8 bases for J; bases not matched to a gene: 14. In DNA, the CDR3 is TGTGCCAGCAGCCCACCCGGGACTATTCACGCGGGGGAGCTGTTTTTT. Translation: CASSPPGTIHAGELFF.

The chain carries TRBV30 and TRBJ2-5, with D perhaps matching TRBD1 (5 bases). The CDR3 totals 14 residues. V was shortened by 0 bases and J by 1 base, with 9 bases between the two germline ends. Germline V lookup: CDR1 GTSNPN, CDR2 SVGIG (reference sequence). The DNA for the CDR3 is TGTGCCTGGAGTGTTGGCAGGGCCCAAGAGACCCAGTACTTC. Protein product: CAWSVGRAQETQYF.

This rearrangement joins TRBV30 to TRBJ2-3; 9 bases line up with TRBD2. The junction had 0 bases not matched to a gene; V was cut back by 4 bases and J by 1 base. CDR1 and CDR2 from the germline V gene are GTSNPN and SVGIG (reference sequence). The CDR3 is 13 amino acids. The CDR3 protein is CAWTSGGTDTQYF. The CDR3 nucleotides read TGTGCCTGGACTAGCGGGGGCACAGATACGCAGTATTTT.

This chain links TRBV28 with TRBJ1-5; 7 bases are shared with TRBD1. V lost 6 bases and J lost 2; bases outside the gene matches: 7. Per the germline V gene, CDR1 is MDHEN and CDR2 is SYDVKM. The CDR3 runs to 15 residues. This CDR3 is CASSPTGPGNQPQHF. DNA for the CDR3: TGTGCCAGCAGCCCGACAGGGCCGGGCAATCAGCCCCAGCATTTT.

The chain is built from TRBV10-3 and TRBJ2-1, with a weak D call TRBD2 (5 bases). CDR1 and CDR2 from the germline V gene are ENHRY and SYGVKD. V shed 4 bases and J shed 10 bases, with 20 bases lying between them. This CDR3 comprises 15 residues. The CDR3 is CAISGPPSPPPEQFF. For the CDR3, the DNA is TGTGCCATCAGTGGTCCGCCTAGCCCACCACCGGAGCAGTTCTTC.

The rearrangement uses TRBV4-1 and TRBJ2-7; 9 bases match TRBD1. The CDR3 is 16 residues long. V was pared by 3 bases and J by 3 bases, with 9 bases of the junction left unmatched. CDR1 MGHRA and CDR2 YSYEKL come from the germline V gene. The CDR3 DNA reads TGCGCCAGCAGCCAGCCTCAGGGGACAGGGATCTACGAGCAGTACTTC. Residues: CASSQPQGTGIYEQYF.

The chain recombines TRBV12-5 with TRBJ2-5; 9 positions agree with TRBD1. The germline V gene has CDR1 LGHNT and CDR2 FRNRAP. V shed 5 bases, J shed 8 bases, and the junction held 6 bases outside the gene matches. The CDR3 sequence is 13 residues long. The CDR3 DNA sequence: TGTGCTAGTGGTCCCGGACAGGGGTTTACCCAGTACTTC. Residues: CASGPGQGFTQYF.

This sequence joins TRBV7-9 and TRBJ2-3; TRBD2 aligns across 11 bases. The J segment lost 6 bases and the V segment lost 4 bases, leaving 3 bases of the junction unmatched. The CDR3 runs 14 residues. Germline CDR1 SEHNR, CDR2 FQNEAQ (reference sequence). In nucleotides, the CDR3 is TGTGCCAGCAGCTCACGGACTAGCGGGGATACGCAGTATTTT. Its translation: CASSSRTSGDTQYF.

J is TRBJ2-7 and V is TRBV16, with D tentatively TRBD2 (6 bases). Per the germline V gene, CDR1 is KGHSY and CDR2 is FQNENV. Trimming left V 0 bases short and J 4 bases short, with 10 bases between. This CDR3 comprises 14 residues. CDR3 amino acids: CASSQSGGGYEQYF. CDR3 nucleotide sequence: TGTGCCAGCAGCCAATCGGGGGGAGGTTACGAGCAGTACTTC.

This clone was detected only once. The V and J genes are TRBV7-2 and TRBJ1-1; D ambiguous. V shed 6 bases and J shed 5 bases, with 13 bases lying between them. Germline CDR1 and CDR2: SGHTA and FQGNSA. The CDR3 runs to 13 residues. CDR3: CASSLHQRTEAFF. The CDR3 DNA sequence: TGTGCCAGCAGTTTACACCAGAGGACTGAAGCTTTCTTT. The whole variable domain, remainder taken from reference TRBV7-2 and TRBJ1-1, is GAGVSQSPSNKVTEKGKDVELRCDPISGHTALYWYRQSLGQGLEFLIYFQGNSAPDKSGLPSDRFSAERTGGSVSTLTIQRTQQEDSAVYLCASSLHQRTEAFFGQGTRLTVV.

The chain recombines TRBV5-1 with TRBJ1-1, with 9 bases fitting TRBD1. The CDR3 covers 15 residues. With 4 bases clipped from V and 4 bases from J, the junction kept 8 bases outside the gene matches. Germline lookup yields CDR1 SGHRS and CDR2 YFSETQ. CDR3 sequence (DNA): TGCGCCAGCAGCGTCATACAGGGGGCGGTCACTGAAGCTTTCTTT. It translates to CASSVIQGAVTEAFF.

This chain's CDR3 is CSADSQETQYF. The CDR3 DNA reads TGCAGTGCTGACAGTCAAGAGACCCAGTACTTC. J is TRBJ2-5 and V is TRBV20-1; maybe TRBD1 (5 bases). Trimming took 5 bases from V and 2 from J, leaving 6 bases between them. The CDR3 has 11 residues. Germline loops: CDR1 DFQATT, CDR2 SNEGSKA (reference sequence).

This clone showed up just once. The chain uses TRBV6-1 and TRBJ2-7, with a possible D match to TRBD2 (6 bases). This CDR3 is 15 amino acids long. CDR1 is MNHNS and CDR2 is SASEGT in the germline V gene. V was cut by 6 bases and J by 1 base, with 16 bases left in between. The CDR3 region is CASSEGTSVSYEQYF. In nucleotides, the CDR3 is TGTGCCAGCAGCGAGGGGACTTCTGTATCCTACGAGCAGTACTTC.

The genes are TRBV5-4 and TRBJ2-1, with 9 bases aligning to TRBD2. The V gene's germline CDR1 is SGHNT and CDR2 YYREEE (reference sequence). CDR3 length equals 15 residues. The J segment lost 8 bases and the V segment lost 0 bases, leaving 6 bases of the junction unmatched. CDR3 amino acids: CASSLELAGGDEQFF. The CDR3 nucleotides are TGTGCCAGCAGCTTGGAACTAGCGGGTGGCGATGAGCAGTTCTTC.